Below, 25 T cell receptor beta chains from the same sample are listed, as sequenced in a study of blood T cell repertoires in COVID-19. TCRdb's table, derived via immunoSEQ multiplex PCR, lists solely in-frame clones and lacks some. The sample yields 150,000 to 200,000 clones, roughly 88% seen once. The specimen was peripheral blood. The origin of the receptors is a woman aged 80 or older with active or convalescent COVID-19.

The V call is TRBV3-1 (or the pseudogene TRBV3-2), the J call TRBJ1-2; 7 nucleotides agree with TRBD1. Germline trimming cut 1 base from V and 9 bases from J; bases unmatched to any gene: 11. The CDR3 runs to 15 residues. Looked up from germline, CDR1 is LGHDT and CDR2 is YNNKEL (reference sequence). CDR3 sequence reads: CASSQGGRDSPRYTF. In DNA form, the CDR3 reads TGTGCCAGCAGCCAAGGTGGACGGGACAGTCCTCGCTACACCTTC.

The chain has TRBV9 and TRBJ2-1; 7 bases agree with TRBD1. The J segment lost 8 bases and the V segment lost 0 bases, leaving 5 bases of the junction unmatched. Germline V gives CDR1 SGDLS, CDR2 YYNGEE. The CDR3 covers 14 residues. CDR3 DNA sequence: TGTGCCAGCAGCGTAGGTCAGGGGGTAGATGAGCAGTTCTTC. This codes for CASSVGQGVDEQFF.

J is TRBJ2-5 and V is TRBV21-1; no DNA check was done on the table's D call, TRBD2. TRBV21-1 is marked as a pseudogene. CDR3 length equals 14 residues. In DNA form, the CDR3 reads TGTGCCAGCAGCATAGGCGGGGGGCGAGAGACCCAGTACTTC. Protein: CASSIGGGRETQYF.

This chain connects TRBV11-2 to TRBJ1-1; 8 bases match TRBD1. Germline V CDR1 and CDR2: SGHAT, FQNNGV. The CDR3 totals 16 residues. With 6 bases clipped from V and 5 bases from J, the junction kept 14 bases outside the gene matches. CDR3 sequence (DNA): TGTGCCAGCAGGCGGAGTCAGGGGGCCAAGGGAACTGAAGCTTTCTTT. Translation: CASRRSQGAKGTEAFF.

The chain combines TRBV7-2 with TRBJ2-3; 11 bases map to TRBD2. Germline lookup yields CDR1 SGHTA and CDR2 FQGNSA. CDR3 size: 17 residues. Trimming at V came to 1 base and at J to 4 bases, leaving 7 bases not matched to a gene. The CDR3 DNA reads TGTGCCAGCAGCTTAGAATACGGGACTAGCGGTCCAGATACGCAGTATTTT. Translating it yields CASSLEYGTSGPDTQYF.

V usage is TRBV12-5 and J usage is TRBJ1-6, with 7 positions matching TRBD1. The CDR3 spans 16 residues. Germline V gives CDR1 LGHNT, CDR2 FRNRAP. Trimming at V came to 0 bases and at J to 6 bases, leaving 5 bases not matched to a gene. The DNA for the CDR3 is TGTGCTAGTGGTTTGGTGTGGGCAGGGGGTAATTCACCCCTCCACTTT. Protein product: CASGLVWAGGNSPLHF.

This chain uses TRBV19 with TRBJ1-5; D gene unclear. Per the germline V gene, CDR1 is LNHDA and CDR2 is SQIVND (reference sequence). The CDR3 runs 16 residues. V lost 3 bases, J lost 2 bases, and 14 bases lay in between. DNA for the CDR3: TGTGCCAGTAGTATTGGGAGGGAAGTTGGCAATCAGCCCCAGCATTTT. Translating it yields CASSIGREVGNQPQHF.

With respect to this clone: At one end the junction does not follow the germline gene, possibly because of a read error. The CDR3 here is CASREGPSGANVLTF. CDR3 sequence (DNA): TGTGCCAGCAGGGAAGGGCCCTCTGGGGCCAACGTCCTGACTTTC. The gene calls are TRBV6-1 and TRBJ2-6; D gene unclear. This CDR3 spans 15 amino acids. Germline CDR1 and CDR2: MNHNS and SASEGT.

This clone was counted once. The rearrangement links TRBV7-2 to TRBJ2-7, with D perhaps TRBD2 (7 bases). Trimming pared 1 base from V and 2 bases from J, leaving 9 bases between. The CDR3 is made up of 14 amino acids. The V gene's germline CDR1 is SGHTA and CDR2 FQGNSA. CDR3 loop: CASSLGGGPYEQYF. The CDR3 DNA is TGTGCCAGCAGCTTAGGCGGGGGCCCCTACGAGCAGTACTTC.

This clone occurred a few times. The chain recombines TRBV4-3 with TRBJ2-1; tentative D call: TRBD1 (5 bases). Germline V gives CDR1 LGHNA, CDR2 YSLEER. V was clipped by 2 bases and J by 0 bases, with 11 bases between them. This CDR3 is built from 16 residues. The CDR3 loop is CASSQNLQDSYNEQFF. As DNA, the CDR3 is TGCGCCAGCAGCCAAAATCTACAGGACTCCTACAATGAGCAGTTCTTC.

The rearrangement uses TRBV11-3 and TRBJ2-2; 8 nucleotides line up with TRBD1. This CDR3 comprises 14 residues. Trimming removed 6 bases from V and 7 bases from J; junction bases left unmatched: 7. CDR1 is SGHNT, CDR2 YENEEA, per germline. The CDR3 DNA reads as TGTGCCAGCAGTACGAGGACAGGGCACGGGGAGCTGTTTTTT. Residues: CASSTRTGHGELFF.

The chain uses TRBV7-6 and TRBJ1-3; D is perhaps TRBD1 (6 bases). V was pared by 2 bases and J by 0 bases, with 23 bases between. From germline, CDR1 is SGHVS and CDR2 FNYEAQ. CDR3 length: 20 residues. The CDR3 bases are TGTGCCAGCAGCTTATGGCCCGGACAGAGCCGTTTTAACTCTGGAAACACCATATATTTT. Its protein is CASSLWPGQSRFNSGNTIYF.

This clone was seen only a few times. CDR3 nucleotides: TGTGCCAGCAGGGGACAGGGTGGCTATGGCTACACCTTC. Encoded protein: CASRGQGGYGYTF. V usage is TRBV12-3 or TRBV12-4 and J usage is TRBJ1-2; 9 nucleotides line up with TRBD1. Unmatched junction bases numbered 3, after V lost 6 bases and J lost 4 bases. This CDR3 contains 13 residues.

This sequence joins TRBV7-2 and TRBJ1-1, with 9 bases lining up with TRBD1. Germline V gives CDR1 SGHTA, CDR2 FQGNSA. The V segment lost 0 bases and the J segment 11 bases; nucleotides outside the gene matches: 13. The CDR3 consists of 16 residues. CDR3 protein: CASSLAPFDRGKSAFF. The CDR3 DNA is TGTGCCAGCAGCTTAGCACCATTCGACAGGGGGAAGTCGGCTTTCTTT. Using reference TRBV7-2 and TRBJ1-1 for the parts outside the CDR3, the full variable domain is GAGVSQSPSNKVTEKGKDVELRCDPISGHTALYWYRQSLGQGLEFLIYFQGNSAPDKSGLPSDRFSAERTGGSVSTLTIQRTQQEDSAVYLCASSLAPFDRGKSAFFGQGTRLTVV.

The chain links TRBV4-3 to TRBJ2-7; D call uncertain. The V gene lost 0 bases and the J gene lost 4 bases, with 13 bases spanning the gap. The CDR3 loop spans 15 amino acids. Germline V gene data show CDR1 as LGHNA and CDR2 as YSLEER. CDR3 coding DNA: TGCGCCAGCAGCCAAGATGAGGCTCAAATTTACGAGCAGTACTTC. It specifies CASSQDEAQIYEQYF.

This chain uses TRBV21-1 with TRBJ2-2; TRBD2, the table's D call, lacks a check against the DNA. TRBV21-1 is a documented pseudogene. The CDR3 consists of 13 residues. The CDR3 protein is CASSAPSTGELFF. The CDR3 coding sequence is TGTGCCAGCAGCGCCCCGAGCACCGGGGAGCTGTTTTTT.

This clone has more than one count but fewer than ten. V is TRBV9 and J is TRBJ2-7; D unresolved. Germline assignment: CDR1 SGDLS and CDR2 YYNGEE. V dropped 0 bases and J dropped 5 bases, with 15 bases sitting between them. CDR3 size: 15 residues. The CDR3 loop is CASSVAVRVLHEQYF. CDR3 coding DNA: TGTGCCAGCAGCGTAGCTGTTCGGGTTCTCCACGAGCAGTACTTC.

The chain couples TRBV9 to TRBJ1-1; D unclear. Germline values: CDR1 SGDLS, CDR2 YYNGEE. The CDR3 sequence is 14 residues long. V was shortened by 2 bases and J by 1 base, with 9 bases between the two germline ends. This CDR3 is CASSVENANTEAFF. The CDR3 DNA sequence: TGTGCCAGCAGCGTCGAGAATGCGAACACTGAAGCTTTCTTT.

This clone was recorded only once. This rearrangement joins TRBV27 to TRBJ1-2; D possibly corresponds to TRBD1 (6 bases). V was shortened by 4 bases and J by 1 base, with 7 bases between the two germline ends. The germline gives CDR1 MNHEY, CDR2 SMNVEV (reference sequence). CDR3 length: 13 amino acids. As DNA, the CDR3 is TGTGCCAGCAGTTACAGGGTTAACTATGGCTACACCTTC. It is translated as CASSYRVNYGYTF.

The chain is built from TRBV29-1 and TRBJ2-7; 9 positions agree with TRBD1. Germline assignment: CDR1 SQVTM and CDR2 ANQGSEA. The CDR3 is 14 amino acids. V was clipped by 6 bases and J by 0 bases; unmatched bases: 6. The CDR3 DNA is TGCAGCGTGAGGGGGACAGGGATCTCCTACGAGCAGTACTTC. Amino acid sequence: CSVRGTGISYEQYF.

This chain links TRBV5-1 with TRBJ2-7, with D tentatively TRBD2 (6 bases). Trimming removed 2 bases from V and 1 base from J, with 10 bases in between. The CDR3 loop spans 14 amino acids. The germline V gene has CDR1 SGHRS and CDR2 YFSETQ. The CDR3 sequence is CASSLLAGSYEQYF. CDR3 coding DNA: TGCGCCAGCAGCTTACTAGCCGGGTCCTACGAGCAGTACTTC.

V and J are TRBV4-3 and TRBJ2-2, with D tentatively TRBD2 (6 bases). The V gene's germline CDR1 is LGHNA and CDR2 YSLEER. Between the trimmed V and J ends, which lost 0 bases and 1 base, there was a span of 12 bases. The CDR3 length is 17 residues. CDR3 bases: TGCGCCAGCAGCCAAGAGGGAGGACGGGTGAACACCGGGGAGCTGTTTTTT. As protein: CASSQEGGRVNTGELFF.

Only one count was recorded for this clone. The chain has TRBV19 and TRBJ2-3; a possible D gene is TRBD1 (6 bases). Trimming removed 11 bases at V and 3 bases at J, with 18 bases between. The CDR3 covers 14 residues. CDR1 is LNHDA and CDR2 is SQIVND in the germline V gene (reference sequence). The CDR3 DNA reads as TGTGCCGTCACGTACAGGGTAAATACAGATACGCAGTATTTT. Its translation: CAVTYRVNTDTQYF.

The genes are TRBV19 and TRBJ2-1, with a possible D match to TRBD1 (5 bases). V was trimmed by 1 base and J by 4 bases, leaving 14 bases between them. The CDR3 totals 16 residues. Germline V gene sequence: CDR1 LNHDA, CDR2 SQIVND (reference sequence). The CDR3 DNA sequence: TGTGCCAGTAGTATAGCCCCAGGGCCAATATACAATGAGCAGTTCTTC. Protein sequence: CASSIAPGPIYNEQFF.

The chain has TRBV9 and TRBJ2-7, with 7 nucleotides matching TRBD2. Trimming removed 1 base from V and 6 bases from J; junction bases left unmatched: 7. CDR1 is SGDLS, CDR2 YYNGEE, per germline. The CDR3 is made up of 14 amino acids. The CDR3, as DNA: TGTGCCAGCAGCGTAAACAGCGGGGTTGGCGAGCAGTACTTC. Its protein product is CASSVNSGVGEQYF.